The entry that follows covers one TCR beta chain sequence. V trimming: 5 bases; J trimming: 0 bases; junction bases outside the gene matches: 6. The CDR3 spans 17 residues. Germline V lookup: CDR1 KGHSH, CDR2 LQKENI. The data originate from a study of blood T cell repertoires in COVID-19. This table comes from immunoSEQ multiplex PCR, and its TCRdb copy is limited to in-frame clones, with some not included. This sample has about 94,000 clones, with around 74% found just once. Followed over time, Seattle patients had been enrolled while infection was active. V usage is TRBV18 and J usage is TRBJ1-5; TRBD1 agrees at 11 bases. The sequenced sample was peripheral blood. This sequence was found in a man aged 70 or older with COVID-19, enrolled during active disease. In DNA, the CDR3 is TGTGCCAGCTCAAGAACGGGACAGGGGGTTAGCAATCAGCCCCAGCATTTT. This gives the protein CASSRTGQGVSNQPQHF.